This is a list of T cell receptor beta chains from one sample in a study of blood T cell repertoires in COVID-19. The repertoire was sequenced with immunoSEQ multiplex PCR; TCRdb's copy has only in-frame clones and lacks some. The table lists approximately 30,000 clones, around 92% of them singletons. Material: peripheral blood. The receptor set was obtained from a woman aged 40 to 55 with active or convalescent COVID-19. CDR3s include the opening cysteine and the closing phenylalanine or tryptophan. A D gene is named only where the DNA matches it firmly. A clone size is listed for some rows: how often the clone was seen (once, few, many), or a class if it is expanded.

>TRBV4-2|TRBD1|TRBJ1-5|.
TGTGCCAGCAGCCAAGATCTCACGGAGGGGACAGCCTTCCAGTGGCCCCAGCATTTT
CASSQDLTEGTAFQWPQHF
>TRBV4-1|.|TRBJ1-5|.
TGCGCCAGCAGCCAGGGGGGGGTTGGCAATCAGCCCCAGCATTTT
CASSQGGVGNQPQHF
>TRBV10-1|.|TRBJ2-7|once
TGCGCCAGCAGTGAGGCCCGGAGGGGGGGGGAGCAGTACTTC
CASSEARRGGEQYF
>TRBV20-1|.|TRBJ2-7|once
TGCAGTGTAGGAGTGACCTACGAGCAGTACTTC
CSVGVTYEQYF
>TRBV19|.|TRBJ1-1|few
TGTGCCAGTAGGGGGCTGGGCACTGAAGCTTTCTTT
CASRGLGTEAFF
>TRBV19|TRBD1|TRBJ1-5|few
TGTGCCAGTACCGGGACAGGGGGTTATAGCAATCAGCCCCAGCATTTT
CASTGTGGYSNQPQHF
>TRBV5-4|TRBD1|TRBJ1-1|.
TGTGCCAGCAGCTTTCCCAGACGGACAGGGAGGACTGAAGCTTTCTTT
CASSFPRRTGRTEAFF
>TRBV5-1|.|TRBJ2-7|once
TGCGCCAGCAGCTTGGGGCTAGTTATCAGCTCCTACGAGCAGTACTTC
CASSLGLVISSYEQYF
>TRBV3-1/TRBV3-2|.|TRBJ2-6|.
TGTGCCAGCAGCCAAGCGGAGGGGCACGGGGCCAACGTCCTGACTTTC
CASSQAEGHGANVLTF
>TRBV27|.|TRBJ2-7|once
TGTGCCAGCAGTTTATTGGGGAGCGAGCAGTACTTC
CASSLLGSEQYF
>TRBV7-9|.|TRBJ1-5|.
TGTGCCAGCAGCCCAGATTTTAGCAATCAGCCCCAGCATTTT
CASSPDFSNQPQHF
>TRBV19|TRBD2|TRBJ2-7|.
TGTGCCAGTAGTATTAGCGGGACTGACTACGAGCAGTACTTC
CASSISGTDYEQYF
>TRBV4-3|.|TRBJ1-6|.
TGCGCCAGCAGCCAAGGTAACAGGTATAATTCACCCCTCCACTTT
CASSQGNRYNSPLHF
>TRBV4-3|.|TRBJ1-3|.
TGCGCCAGCAGCCTTTCGTCAGGGGATAGCAGAAACACCATATATTTT
CASSLSSGDSRNTIYF
>TRBV4-1|TRBD1|TRBJ1-2|.
TGCGCCAGCAGCCCGGGACAGGGCCCGTATGGCTACACCTTC
CASSPGQGPYGYTF
>TRBV7-9|TRBD2|TRBJ2-4|.
TGTGCCAGCAGCCCTAGCGGGAGGGGGGACATTCAGTACTTC
CASSPSGRGDIQYF
>TRBV30|TRBD2|TRBJ2-7|.
TGTGCCTGGAATAGGGGACTAGCGGGGACGAAGGAGCAGTACTTC
CAWNRGLAGTKEQYF
>TRBV5-4|.|TRBJ2-7|once
TGTGCCAGCAGTCGGTACGAGCAGTACTTC
CASSRYEQYF
>TRBV20-1|TRBD1|TRBJ1-1|.
TGCAGTGCTAGTTCTACAGGGGGCACTGAAGCTTTCTTT
CSASSTGGTEAFF
>TRBV28|.|TRBJ1-5|.
TGTGCCAGCAGGAAGATCCGGGACAATTCAAATCAGCCCCAGCATTTT
CASRKIRDNSNQPQHF
>TRBV13|TRBD2|TRBJ2-1|few
TGTGCCAGCAGCTTATCCCTTCCGGGAGGCGCCTACAATGAGCAGTTCTTC
CASSLSLPGGAYNEQFF
>TRBV3-1/TRBV3-2|.|TRBJ2-7|once
TGTGCCAGCAGCCAAGGTCCGGGAACCTACGAGCAGTACTTC
CASSQGPGTYEQYF
>TRBV18|.|TRBJ2-1|.
TGTGCCAGCTCACCAATCGTTGCAGGCTCCTACAATGAGCAGTTCTTC
CASSPIVAGSYNEQFF